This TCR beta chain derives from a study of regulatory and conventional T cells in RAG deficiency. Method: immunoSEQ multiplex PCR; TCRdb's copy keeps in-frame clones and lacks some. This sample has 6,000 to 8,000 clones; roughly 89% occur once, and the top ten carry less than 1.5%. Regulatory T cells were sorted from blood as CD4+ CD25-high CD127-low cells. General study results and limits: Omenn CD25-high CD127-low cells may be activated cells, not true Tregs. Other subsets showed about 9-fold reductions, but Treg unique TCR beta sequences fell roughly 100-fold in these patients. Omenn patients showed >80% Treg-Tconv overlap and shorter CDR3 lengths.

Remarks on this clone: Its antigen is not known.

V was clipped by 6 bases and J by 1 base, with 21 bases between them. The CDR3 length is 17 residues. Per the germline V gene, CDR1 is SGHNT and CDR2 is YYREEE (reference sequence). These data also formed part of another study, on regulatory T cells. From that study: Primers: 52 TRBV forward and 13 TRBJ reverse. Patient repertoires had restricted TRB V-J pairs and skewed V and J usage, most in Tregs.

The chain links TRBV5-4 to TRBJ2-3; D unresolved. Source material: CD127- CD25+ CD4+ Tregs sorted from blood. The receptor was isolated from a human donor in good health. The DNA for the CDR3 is TGTGCCAGCATCCCTACGGCCCCTGGCACAGGCACAGATACGCAGTATTTT. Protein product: CASIPTAPGTGTDTQYF.